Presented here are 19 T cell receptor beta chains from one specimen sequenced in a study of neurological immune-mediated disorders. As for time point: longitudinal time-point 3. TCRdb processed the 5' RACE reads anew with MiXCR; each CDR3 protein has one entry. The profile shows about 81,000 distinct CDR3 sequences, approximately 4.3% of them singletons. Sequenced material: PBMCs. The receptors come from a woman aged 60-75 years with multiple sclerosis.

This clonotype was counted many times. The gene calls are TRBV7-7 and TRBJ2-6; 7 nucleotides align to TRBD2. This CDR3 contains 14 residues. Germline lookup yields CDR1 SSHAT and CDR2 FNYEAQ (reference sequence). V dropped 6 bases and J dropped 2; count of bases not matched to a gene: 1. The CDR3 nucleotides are TGTGCCAGCAGGGGAGGGCCTGGGGCCAACGTCCTGACTTTC. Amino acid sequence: CASRGGPGANVLTF.

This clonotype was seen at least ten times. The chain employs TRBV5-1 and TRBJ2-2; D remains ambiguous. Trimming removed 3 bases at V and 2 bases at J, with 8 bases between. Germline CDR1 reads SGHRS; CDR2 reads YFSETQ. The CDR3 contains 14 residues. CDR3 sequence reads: CASSSGRNTGELFF. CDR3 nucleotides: TGCGCCAGCAGCTCCGGACGTAACACCGGGGAGCTGTTTTTT.

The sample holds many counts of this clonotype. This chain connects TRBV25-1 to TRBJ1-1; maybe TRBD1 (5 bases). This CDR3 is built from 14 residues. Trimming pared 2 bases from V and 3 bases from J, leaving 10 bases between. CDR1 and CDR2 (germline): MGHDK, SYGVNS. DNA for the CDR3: TGTGCCAGCAGTGAACCCCAGGGTCACACTGAAGCTTTCTTT. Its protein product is CASSEPQGHTEAFF.

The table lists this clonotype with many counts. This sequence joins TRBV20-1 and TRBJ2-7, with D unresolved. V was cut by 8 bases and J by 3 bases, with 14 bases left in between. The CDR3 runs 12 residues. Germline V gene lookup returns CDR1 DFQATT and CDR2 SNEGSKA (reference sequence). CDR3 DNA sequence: TGCAGTAAGGGTCAGGCTAACTACGAGCAGTACTTC. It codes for CSKGQANYEQYF.

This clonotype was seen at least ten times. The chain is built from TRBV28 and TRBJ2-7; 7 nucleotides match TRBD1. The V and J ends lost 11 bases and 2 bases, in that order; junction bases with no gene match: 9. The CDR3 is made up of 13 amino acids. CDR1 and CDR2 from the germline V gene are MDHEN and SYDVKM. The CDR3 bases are TGTGCCTGTACCAGACAGGGCCCCTACGAGCAGTACTTC. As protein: CACTRQGPYEQYF.

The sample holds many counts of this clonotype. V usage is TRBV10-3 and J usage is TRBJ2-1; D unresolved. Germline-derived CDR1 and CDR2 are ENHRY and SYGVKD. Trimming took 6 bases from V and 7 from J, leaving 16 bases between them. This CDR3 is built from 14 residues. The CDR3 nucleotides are TGTGCCATCAGCTTTACGCCGACTCGTAATGAGCAGTTCTTC. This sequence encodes CAISFTPTRNEQFF.

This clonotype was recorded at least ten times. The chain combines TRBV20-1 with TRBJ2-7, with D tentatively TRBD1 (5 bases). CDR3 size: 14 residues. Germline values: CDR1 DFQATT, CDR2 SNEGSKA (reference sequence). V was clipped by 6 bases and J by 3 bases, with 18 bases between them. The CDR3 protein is CSARPDSYIYEQYF. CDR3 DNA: TGCAGTGCCAGACCCGACAGCTATATCTACGAGCAGTACTTC.

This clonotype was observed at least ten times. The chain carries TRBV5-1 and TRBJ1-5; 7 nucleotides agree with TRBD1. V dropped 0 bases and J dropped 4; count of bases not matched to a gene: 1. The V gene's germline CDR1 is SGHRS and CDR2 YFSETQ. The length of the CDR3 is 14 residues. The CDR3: CASSLGDRNQPQHF. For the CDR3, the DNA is TGCGCCAGCAGCTTGGGGGACAGAAATCAGCCCCAGCATTTT. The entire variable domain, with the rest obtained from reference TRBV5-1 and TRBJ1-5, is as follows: KAGVTQTPRYLIKTRGQQVTLSCSPISGHRSVSWYQQTPGQGLQFLFEYFSETQRNKGNFPGRFSGRQFSNSRSEMNVSTLELGDSALYLCASSLGDRNQPQHFGDGTRLSIL.

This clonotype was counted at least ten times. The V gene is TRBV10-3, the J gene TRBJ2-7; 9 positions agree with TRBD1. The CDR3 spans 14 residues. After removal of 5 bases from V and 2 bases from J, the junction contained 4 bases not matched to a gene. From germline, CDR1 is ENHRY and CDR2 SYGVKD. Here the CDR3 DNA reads TGTGCCATCAGTCCAGGGACAGGGACCTACGAGCAGTACTTC. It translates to CAISPGTGTYEQYF.

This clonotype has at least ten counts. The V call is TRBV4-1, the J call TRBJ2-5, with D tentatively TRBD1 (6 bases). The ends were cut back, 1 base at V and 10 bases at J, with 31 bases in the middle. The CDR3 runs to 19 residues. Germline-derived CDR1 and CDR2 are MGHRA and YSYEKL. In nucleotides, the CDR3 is TGCGCCAGCAGCCAAGCTCTTCACAACACCGGGACATCGACCGAGTTCCAGTACTTC. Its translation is CASSQALHNTGTSTEFQYF.

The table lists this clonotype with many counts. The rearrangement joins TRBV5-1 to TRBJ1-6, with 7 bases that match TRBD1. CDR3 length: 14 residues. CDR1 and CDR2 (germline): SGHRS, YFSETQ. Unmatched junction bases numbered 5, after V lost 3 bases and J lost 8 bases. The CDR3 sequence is CASSSGGWDSPLHF. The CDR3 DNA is TGCGCCAGCAGCTCAGGGGGGTGGGATTCACCCCTCCACTTT.

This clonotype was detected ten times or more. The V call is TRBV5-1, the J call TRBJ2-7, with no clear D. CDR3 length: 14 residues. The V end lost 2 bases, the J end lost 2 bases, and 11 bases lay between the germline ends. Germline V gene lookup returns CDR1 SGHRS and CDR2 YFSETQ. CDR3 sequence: CASSFTGPPYEQYF. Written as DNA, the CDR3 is TGCGCCAGCAGCTTTACCGGTCCCCCCTACGAGCAGTACTTC.

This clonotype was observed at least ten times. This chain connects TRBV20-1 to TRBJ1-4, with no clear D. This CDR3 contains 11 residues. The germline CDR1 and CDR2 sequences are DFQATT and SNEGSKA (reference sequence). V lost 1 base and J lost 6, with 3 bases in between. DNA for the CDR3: TGCAGTGCTAGAGTATATGAAAAACTGTTTTTT. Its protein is CSARVYEKLFF.

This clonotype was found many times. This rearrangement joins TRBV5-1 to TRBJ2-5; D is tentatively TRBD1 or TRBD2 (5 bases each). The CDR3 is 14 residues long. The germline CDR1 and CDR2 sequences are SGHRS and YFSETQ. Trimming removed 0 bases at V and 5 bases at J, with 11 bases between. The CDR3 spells CASSLGQPGETQYF. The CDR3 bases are TGCGCCAGCAGCTTGGGACAGCCGGGGGAGACCCAGTACTTC.

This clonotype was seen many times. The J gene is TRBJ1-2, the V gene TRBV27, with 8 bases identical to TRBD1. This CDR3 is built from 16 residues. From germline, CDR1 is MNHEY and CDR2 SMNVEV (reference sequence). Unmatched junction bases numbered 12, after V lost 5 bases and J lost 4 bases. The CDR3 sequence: CASSSGPGGLGYGYTF. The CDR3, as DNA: TGTGCCAGCAGTAGCGGCCCAGGGGGCTTGGGCTATGGCTACACCTTC.

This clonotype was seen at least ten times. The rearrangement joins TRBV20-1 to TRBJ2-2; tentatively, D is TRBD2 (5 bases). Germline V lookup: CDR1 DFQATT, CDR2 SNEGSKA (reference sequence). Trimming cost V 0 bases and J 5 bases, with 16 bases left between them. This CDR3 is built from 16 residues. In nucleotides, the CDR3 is TGCAGTGCTAGAGATACGAATTCCGGGGAGACCGGGGAGCTGTTTTTT. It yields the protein CSARDTNSGETGELFF.

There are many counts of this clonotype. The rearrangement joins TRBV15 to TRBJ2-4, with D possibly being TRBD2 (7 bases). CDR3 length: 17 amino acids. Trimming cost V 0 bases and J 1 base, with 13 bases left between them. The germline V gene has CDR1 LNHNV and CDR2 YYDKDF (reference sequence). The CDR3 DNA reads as TGTGCCACCAGCAGAGATTTGGCGGGGGCCGCCAAAAACATTCAGTACTTC. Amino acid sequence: CATSRDLAGAAKNIQYF.

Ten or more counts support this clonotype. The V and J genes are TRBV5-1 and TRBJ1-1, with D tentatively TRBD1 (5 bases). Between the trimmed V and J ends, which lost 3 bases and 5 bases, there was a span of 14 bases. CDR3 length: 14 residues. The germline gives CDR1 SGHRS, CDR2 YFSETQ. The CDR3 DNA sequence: TGCGCCAGCAGCTCACCGGGGGGGGGAACTGAAGCTTTCTTT. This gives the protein CASSSPGGGTEAFF.

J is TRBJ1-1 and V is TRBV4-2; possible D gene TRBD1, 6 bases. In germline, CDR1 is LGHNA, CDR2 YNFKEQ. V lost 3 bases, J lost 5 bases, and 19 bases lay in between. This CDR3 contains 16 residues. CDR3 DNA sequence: TGTGCCAGCAGCCATTCGACCCTGACAGGCCCAACTGAAGCTTTCTTT. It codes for CASSHSTLTGPTEAFF.